The entry below gives a single T cell receptor (beta chain) sequence along with its context. The antigen is undetermined. At study entry, adolescents had tuberculin skin tests and IGRA screening. These data are taken from a study of T cells in tuberculosis. Study-wide background: In South Africa, adults with active tuberculosis were compared with IGRA-negative and latently infected IGRA-positive adolescents. The study's findings and limits: Smaller distances to GMM-specific TCRs suggested their expansion in active tuberculosis. Cases with active tuberculosis were adults, while controls were adolescents.

The germline gives CDR1 LNHNV, CDR2 YYDKDF (reference sequence). Trimming pared 5 bases from V and 5 bases from J, leaving 17 bases between. The CDR3 consists of 15 residues. Measured with immunoSEQ multiplex PCR; TCRdb has only the in-frame clones, and not every one. The sample lists 30,000 to 45,000 clones, 90% to 95% occurring once. The gene calls are TRBV15 and TRBJ2-3, with D maybe TRBD2 (5 bases). This sequence originates from a donor aged 10-29 years with latent tuberculosis or without tuberculosis infection. Some clones in this sample may be carry-over from other donors' samples. Sequencing was done on a sample of PBMCs. CDR3 region: CATSGFRDYLDTQYF. In nucleotides, the CDR3 is TGTGCCACCAGCGGCTTCCGGGATTATCTAGATACGCAGTATTTT.